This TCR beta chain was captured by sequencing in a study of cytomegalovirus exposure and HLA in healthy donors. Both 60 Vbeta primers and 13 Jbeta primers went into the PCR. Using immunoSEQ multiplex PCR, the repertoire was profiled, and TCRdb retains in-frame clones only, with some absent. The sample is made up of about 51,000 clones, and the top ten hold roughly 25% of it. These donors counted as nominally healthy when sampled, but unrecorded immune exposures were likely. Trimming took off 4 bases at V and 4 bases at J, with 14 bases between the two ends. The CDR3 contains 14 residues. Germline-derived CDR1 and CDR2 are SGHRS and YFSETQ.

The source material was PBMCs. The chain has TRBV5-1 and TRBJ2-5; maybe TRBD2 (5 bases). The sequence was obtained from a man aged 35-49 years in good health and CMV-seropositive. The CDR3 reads CASSRTSEGETQYF. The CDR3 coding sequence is TGCGCCAGCAGCCGAACATCTGAGGGAGAGACCCAGTACTTC.